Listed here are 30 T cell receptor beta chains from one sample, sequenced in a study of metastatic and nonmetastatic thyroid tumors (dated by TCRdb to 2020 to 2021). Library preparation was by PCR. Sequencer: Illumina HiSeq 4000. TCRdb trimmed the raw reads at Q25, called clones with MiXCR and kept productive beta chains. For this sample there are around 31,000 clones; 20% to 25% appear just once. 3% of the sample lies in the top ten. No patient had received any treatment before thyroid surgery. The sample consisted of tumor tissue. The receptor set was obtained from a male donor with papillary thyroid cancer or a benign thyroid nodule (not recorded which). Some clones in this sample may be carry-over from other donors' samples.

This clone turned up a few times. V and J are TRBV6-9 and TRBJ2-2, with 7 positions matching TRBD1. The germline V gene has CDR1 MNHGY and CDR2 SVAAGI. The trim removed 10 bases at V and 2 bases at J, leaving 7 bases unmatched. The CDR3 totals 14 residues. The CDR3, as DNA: TGTGCCACCGGGACAGTTACAAACACCGGGGAGCTGTTTTTT. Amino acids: CATGTVTNTGELFF.

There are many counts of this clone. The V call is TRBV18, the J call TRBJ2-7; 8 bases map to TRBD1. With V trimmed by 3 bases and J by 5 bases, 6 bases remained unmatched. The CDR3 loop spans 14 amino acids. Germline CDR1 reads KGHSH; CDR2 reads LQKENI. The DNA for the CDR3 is TGTGCCAGCTCACCGCAGACAGGGGTTAACGAGCAGTACTTC. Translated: CASSPQTGVNEQYF.

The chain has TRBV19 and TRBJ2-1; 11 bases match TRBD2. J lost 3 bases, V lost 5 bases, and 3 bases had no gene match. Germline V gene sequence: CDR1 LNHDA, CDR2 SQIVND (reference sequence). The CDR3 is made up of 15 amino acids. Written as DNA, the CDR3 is TGTGCCAGTAGTCCGGGACTAGCGGACTACAATGAGCAGTTCTTC. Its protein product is CASSPGLADYNEQFF.

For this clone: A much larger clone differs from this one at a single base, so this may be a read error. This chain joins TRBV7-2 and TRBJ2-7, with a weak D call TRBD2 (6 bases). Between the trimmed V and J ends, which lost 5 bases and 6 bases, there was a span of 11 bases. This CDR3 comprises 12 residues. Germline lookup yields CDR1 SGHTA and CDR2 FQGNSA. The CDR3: CASSRPGVEQYF. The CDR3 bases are TGTGCCAGCAGCCGCCCGGGAGTCGAGCAGTACTTC.

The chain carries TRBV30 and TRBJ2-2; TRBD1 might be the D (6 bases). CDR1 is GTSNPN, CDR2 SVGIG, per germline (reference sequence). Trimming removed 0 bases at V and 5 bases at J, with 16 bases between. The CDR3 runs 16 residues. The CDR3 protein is CAWSVLGAFMTGELFF. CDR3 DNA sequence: TGTGCCTGGAGTGTGTTGGGGGCGTTTATGACCGGGGAGCTGTTTTTT.

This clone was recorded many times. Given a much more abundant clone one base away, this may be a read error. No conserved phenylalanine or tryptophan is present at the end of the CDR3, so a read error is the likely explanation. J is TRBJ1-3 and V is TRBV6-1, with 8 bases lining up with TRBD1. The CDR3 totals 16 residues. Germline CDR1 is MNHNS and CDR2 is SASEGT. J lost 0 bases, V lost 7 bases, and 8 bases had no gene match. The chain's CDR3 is CASTRGQVFSGNTIYL. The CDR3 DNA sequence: TGTGCCAGCACCCGGGGACAGGTCTTCTCTGGAAACACCATATATCTT.

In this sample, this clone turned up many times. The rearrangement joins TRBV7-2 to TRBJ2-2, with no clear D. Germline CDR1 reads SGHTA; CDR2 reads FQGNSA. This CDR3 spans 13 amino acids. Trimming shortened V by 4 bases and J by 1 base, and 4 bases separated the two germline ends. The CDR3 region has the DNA TGTGCCAGCAGCTCCGTGAACACCGGGGAGCTGTTTTTT. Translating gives CASSSVNTGELFF. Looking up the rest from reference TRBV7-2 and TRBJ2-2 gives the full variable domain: GAGVSQSPSNKVTEKGKDVELRCDPISGHTALYWYRQSLGQGLEFLIYFQGNSAPDKSGLPSDRFSAERTGGSVSTLTIQRTQQEDSAVYLCASSSVNTGELFFGEGSRLTVL.

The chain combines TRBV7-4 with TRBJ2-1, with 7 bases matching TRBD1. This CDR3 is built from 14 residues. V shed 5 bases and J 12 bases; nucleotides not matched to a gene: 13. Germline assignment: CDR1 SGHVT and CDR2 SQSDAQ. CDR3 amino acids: CASSPTRGPHGQFF. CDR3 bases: TGTGCCAGCAGCCCTACTAGGGGGCCTCATGGGCAGTTCTTC.

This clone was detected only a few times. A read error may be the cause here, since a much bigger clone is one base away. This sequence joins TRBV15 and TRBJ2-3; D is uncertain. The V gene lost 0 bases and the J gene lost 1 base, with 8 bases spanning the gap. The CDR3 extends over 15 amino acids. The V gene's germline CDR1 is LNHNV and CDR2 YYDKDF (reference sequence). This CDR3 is CATSRDRGRTDTQYF. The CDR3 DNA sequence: TGTGCCACCAGCAGAGATCGTGGGCGCACAGATACGCAGTATTTT.

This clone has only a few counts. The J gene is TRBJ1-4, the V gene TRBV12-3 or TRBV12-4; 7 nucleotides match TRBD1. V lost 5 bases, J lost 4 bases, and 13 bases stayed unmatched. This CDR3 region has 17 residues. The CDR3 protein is CASSQGGTADFNEKLFF. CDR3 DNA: TGTGCCAGCAGTCAGGGGGGGACAGCGGACTTTAATGAAAAACTGTTTTTT.

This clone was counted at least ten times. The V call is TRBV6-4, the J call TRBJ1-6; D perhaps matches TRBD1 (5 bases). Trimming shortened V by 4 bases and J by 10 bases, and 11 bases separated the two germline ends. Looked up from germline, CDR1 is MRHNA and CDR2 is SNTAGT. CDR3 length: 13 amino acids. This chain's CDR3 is CASSAAGNSPLHF. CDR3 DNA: TGTGCCAGCAGTGCCGCAGGGAACTCACCCCTCCACTTT.

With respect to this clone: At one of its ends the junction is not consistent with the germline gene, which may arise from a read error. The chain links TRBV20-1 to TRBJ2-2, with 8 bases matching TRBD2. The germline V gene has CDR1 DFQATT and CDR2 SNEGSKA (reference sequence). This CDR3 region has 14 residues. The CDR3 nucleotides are TGCAGTTCAGCGGGAGAGCCGTACACCTGGGAGCTGTTTTTT. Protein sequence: CSSAGEPYTWELFF.

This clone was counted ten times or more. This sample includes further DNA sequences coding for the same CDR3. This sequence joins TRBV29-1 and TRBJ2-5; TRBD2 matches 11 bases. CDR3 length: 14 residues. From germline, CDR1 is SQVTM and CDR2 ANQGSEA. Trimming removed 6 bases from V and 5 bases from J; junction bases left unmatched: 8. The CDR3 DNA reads TGCAGCGTCAATAGCGGGAGGGCCGGGGAGACCCAGTACTTC. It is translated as CSVNSGRAGETQYF.

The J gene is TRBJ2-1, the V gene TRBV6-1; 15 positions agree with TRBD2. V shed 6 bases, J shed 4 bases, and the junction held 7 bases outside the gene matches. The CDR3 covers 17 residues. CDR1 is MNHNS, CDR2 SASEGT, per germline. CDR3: CASRVGTSGGIYNEQFF. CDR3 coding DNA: TGTGCCAGCAGGGTAGGGACTAGCGGGGGGATATACAATGAGCAGTTCTTC.

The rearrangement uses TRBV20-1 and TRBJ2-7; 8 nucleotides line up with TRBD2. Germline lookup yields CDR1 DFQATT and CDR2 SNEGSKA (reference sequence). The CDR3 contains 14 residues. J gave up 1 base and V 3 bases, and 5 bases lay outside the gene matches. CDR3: CSASSGRGSYEQYF. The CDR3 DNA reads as TGCAGTGCTAGCTCCGGGAGGGGATCCTACGAGCAGTACTTC.

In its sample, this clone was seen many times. The CDR3 DNA reads as TGTGCCAGCAGCCTAAGTCCCCAGGGGAATGAAAAACTGTTTTTT. It codes for CASSLSPQGNEKLFF. The chain carries TRBV3-1 and TRBJ1-4; D perhaps matches TRBD1 (6 bases). Germline-derived CDR1 and CDR2 are LGHDT and YNNKEL (reference sequence). V was pared by 4 bases and J by 5 bases, with 14 bases between. This CDR3 spans 15 amino acids.

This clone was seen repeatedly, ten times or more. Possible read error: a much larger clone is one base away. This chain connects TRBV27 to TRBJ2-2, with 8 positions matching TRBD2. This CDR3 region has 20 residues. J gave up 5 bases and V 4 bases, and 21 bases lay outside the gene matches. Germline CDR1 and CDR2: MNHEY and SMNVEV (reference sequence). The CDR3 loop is CASSSYLPGRAGARTGELFF. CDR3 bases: TGTGCCAGCAGTTCATACCTCCCGGGACGAGCGGGAGCTCGAACCGGGGAGCTGTTTTTT.

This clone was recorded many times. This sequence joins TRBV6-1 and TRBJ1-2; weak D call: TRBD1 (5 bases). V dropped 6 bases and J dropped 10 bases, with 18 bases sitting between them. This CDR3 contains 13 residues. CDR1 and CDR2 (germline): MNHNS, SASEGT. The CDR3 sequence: CASSRQSEYPYTF. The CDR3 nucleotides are TGTGCCAGCAGCAGACAGTCGGAGTATCCCTACACCTTC.

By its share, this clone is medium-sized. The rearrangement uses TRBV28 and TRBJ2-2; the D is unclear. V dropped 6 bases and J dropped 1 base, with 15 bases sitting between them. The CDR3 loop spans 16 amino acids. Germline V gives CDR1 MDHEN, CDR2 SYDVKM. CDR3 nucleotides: TGTGCCAGCAGCCCCCCGCCGCGGTTGAACACCGGGGAGCTGTTTTTT. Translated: CASSPPPRLNTGELFF.

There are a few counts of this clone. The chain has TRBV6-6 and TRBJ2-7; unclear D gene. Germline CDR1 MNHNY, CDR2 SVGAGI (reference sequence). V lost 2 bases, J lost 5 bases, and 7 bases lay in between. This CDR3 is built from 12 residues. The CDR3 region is CASSYRADEQYF. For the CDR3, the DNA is TGTGCCAGCAGTTACAGGGCGGACGAGCAGTACTTC.

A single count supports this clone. DNA for the CDR3: TGCAGTGCTAGACCACTGCCAATAGCGAGAACCTACAATGAGCAGTTCTTC. This sequence encodes CSARPLPIARTYNEQFF. This rearrangement joins TRBV20-1 to TRBJ2-1; tentatively, D is TRBD2 (5 bases). CDR1 and CDR2 from the germline V gene are DFQATT and SNEGSKA (reference sequence). Deletions cut 2 bases from V and 2 bases from J, with 19 bases between. CDR3 length: 17 residues.

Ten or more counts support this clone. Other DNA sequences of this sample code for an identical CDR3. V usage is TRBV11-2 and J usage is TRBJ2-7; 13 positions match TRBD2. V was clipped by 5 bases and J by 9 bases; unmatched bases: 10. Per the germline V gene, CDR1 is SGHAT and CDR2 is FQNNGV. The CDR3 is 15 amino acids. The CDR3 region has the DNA TGTGCCAGCAGCCCAGACCTTGGGACTAGCGGGGCGCAGTACTTC. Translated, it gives CASSPDLGTSGAQYF.

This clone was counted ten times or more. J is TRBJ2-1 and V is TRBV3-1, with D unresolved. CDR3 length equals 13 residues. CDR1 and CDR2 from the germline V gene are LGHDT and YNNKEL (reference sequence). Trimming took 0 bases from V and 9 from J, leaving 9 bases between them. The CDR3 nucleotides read TGTGCCAGCAGCCAAGATTTAGGTGGTGAGCAGTTCTTC. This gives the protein CASSQDLGGEQFF.

In DNA form, the CDR3 reads TGCGCCAGCAGCCAAGATCTTTACAGGGGAAACTATGGCTACACCTTC. Protein sequence: CASSQDLYRGNYGYTF. This chain connects TRBV4-1 to TRBJ1-2, with TRBD1 identical over 7 bases. Looked up from germline, CDR1 is MGHRA and CDR2 is YSYEKL. CDR3 length equals 16 residues. The trim removed 0 bases at V and 2 bases at J, leaving 6 bases unmatched.

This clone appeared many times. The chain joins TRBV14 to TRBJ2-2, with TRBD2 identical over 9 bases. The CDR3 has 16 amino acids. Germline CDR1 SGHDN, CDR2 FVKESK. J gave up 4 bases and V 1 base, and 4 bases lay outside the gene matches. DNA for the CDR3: TGTGCCAGCAGCCAAGTAGCGGGAGTAGGCACCGGGGAGCTGTTTTTT. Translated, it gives CASSQVAGVGTGELFF.

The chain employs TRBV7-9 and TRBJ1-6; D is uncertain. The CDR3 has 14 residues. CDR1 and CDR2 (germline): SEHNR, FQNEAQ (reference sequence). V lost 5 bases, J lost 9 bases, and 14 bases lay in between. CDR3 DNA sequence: TGTGCCAGCAGCCATACTGAATTGAGTTCACCCCTCCACTTT. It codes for CASSHTELSSPLHF.

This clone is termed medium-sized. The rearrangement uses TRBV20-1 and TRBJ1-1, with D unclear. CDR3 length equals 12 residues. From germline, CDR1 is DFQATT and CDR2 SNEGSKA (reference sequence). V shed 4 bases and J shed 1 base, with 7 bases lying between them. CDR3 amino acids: CSATRQNTEAFF. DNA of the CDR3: TGCAGTGCTACCCGACAGAACACTGAAGCTTTCTTT.

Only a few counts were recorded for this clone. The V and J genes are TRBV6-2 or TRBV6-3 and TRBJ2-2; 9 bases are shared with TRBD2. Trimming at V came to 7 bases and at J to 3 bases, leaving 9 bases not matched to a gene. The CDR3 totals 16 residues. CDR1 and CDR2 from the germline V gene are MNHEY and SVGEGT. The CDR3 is CASTRDAGGYTGELFF. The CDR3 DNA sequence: TGTGCCAGCACCCGGGACGCGGGAGGGTACACCGGGGAGCTGTTTTTT.

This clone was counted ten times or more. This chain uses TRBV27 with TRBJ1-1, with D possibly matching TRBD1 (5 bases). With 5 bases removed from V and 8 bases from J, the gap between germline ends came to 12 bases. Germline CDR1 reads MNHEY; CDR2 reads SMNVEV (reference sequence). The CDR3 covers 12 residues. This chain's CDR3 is CASSLLGGEAFF. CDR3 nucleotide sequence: TGTGCCAGCAGTCTTTTGGGGGGGGAAGCTTTCTTT.

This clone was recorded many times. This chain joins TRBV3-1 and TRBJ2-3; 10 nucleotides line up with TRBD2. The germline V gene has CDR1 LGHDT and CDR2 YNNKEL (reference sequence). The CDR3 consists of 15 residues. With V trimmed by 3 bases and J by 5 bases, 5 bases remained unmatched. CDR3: CASSHSGRALDTQYF. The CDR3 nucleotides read TGTGCCAGCAGCCACAGCGGGAGGGCCTTAGATACGCAGTATTTT.